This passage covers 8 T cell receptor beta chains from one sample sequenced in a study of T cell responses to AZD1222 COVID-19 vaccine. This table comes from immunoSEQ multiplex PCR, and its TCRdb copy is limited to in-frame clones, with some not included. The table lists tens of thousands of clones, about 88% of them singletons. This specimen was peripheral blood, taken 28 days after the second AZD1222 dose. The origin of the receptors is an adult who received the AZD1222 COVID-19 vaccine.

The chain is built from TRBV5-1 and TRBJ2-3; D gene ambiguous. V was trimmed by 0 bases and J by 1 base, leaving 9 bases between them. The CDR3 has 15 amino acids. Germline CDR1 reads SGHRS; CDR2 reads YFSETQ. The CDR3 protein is CASSLVTAGTDTQYF. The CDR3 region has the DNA TGCGCCAGCAGCTTGGTTACTGCCGGCACAGATACGCAGTATTTT.

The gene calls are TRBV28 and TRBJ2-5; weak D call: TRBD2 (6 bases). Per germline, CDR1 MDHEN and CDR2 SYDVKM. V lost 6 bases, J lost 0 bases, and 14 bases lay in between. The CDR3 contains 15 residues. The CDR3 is CASSPPRENQETQYF. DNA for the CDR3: TGTGCCAGCAGCCCTCCCCGGGAGAACCAAGAGACCCAGTACTTC. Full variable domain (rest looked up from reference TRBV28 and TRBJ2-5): DVKVTQSSRYLVKRTGEKVFLECVQDMDHENMFWYRQDPGLGLRLIYFSYDVKMKEKGDIPEGYSVSREKKERFSLILESASTNQTSMYLCASSPPRENQETQYFGPGTRLLVL.

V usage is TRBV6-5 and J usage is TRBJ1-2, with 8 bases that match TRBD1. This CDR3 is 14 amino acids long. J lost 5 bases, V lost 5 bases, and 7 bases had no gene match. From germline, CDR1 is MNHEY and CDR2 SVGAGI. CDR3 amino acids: CASSQGAVGYGYTF. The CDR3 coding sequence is TGTGCCAGCAGTCAGGGGGCAGTTGGTTATGGCTACACCTTC.

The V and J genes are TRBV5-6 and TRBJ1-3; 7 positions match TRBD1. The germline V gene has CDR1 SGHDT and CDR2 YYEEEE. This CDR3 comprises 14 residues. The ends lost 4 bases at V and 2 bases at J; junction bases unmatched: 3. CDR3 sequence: CASSMTGTGNTIYF. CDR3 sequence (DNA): TGTGCCAGCAGCATGACAGGGACTGGAAACACCATATATTTT.

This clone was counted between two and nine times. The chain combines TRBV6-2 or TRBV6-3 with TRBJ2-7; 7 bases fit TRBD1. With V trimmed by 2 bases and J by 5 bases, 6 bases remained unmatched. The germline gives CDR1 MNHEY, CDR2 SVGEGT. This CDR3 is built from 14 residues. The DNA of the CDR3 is TGTGCCAGCAGTTACCCCGGGACAGTGGACGAGCAGTACTTC. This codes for CASSYPGTVDEQYF.

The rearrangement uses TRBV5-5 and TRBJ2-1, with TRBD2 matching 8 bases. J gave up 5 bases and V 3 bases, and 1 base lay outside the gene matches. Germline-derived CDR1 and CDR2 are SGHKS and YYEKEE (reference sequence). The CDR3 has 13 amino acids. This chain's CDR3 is CASSSGGDNEQFF. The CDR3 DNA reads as TGTGCCAGCAGCTCGGGAGGGGACAATGAGCAGTTCTTC. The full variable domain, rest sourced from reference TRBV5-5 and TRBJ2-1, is DAGVTQSPTHLIKTRGQQVTLRCSPISGHKSVSWYQQVLGQGPQFIFQYYEKEERGRGNFPDRFSARQFPNYSSELNVNALLLGDSALYLCASSSGGDNEQFFGPGTRLTVL.

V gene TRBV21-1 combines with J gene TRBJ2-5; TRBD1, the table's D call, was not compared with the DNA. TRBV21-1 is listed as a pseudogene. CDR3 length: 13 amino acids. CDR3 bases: TGTGCCAGGACCCCAGGGGTACAAGAGACCCAGTACTTC. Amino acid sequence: CARTPGVQETQYF.

For the CDR3, the DNA is TGTGCCAGCAGTTTCCTAGGACAGGGGTACGAGCAGTACTTC. This sequence encodes CASSFLGQGYEQYF. The J gene is TRBJ2-7, the V gene TRBV27; 9 bases map to TRBD1. Germline loops: CDR1 MNHEY, CDR2 SMNVEV (reference sequence). The CDR3 loop spans 14 amino acids. Trimming cost V 3 bases and J 4 bases; bases outside gene matches: 4.